This entry concerns a single T cell receptor beta chain. The entry originates in a study of blood T cell repertoires in COVID-19. Self-reported history from a screening survey and questionnaire set each donor's cohort. For recovered donors of Cohort 3, there were two negative PCRs, clearance, or symptom resolution. Trimming at V came to 4 bases and at J to 7 bases, leaving 0 bases not matched to a gene. Germline V CDR1 and CDR2: SQVTM, ANQGSEA. The CDR3 consists of 10 residues. Produced via immunoSEQ multiplex PCR; TCRdb's table is partial and in-frame only. The sample includes fewer than 300,000 clones, roughly 89% of them seen just once.

V and J are TRBV29-1 and TRBJ2-7; 8 nucleotides agree with TRBD1. The sequence derives from a man aged 35 to 55 who had recovered from COVID-19. The specimen was PBMCs or T cells enriched from blood (not recorded which). The CDR3 region is CSVGQGEQYF. The DNA of the CDR3 is TGCAGCGTTGGACAGGGGGAGCAGTACTTC.